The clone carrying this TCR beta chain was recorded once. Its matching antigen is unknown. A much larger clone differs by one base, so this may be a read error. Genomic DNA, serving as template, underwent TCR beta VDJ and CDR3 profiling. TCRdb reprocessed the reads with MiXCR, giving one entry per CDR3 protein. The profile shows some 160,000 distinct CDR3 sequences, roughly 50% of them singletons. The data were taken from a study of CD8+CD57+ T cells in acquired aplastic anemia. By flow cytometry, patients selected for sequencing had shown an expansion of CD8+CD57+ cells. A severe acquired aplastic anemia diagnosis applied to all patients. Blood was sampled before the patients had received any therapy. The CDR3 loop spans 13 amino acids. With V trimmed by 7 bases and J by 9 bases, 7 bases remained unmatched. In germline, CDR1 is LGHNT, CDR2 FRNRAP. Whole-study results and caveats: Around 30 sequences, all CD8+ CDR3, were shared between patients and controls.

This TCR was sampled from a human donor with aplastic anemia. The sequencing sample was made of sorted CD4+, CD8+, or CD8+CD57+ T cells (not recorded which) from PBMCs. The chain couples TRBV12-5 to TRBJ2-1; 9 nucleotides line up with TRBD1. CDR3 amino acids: CASVGTGRSEQFF. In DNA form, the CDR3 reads TGTGCTAGTGTCGGGACAGGGCGAAGTGAGCAGTTCTTC.